Below are 9 T cell receptor beta chains sequenced from a single sample in a study of cytomegalovirus exposure and HLA in healthy donors. It was with 60 Vbeta and 13 Jbeta primers that the PCR ran. Sequenced by immunoSEQ multiplex PCR; TCRdb stores in-frame clones only, minus some. Of around 130,000 clones listed, 6.5% to 9.5% are singletons. The specimen was PBMCs. These receptors all come from a middle-aged man in good health and CMV-seronegative.

The chain couples TRBV27 to TRBJ2-7; D unresolved. CDR1 MNHEY and CDR2 SMNVEV come from the germline V gene (reference sequence). The CDR3 runs 14 residues. V was shortened by 1 base and J by 6 bases, with 13 bases between the two germline ends. CDR3 region: CASSLLVAGPEQYF. The CDR3, as DNA: TGTGCCAGCAGTTTATTAGTGGCAGGCCCCGAGCAGTACTTC.

This clone appeared a few times. V is TRBV27 and J is TRBJ1-5; 8 bases align to TRBD1. Germline V gene sequence: CDR1 MNHEY, CDR2 SMNVEV (reference sequence). V lost 0 bases, J lost 6 bases, and 7 bases stayed unmatched. The CDR3 runs 16 residues. CDR3 in DNA: TGTGCCAGCAGTTTATCCGGACAGGGTCCGTTTCAGCCCCAGCATTTT. Residues: CASSLSGQGPFQPQHF.

CDR3 sequence reads: CASSLGLAELTDTQYF. In DNA, the CDR3 is TGCGCCAGCAGCTTAGGACTAGCGGAGCTCACAGATACGCAGTATTTT. The rearrangement links TRBV5-1 to TRBJ2-3, with 10 bases aligning to TRBD2. The V and J ends lost 2 bases and 2 bases, in that order; junction bases with no gene match: 5. The CDR3 totals 16 residues. Germline V gene data show CDR1 as SGHRS and CDR2 as YFSETQ.

A note on this clone: At one boundary the junction diverges from the germline segment, which might be a read error. This CDR3 is also generated by other DNA sequences in the sample. The chain employs TRBV2 and TRBJ2-1; TRBD2 matches 11 bases. The germline V gene encodes CDR1 SNHLY and CDR2 FYNNEI. This CDR3 contains 21 residues. This CDR3 reads CASSERGPGVTGTSGYNEQFF. The CDR3 region has the DNA TGTGCTAGCAGTGAACGTGGACCCGGGGTAACCGGGACTAGCGGCTACAATGAGCAGTTCTTC.

Only a few counts were recorded for this clone. The chain combines TRBV27 with TRBJ1-5, with 9 bases matching TRBD1. The V segment lost 4 bases and the J segment 4 bases; nucleotides outside the gene matches: 5. This CDR3 region has 15 residues. CDR1 and CDR2 (germline): MNHEY, SMNVEV (reference sequence). The CDR3 region is CASSSQGAPNQPQHF. The CDR3, as DNA: TGTGCCAGCAGTTCACAGGGGGCTCCAAATCAGCCCCAGCATTTT.

This clone was counted a few times. This chain joins TRBV2 and TRBJ2-5, with 8 nucleotides matching TRBD1. The CDR3 contains 14 residues. V lost 6 bases and J lost 1; bases outside the gene matches: 4. CDR1 and CDR2 from the germline V gene are SNHLY and FYNNEI. The CDR3 nucleotides are TGTGCCAGCAGGAGGACAGGGAGCCAAGAGACCCAGTACTTC. This codes for CASRRTGSQETQYF.

The CDR3 loop reads CASSPTGTGANVLTF. In nucleotides, the CDR3 is TGTGCCAGCAGTCCGACAGGGACTGGGGCCAACGTCCTGACTTTC. This rearrangement joins TRBV27 to TRBJ2-6; TRBD1 agrees at 7 bases. This CDR3 region has 15 residues. The J segment lost 2 bases and the V segment lost 5 bases, leaving 3 bases of the junction unmatched. Per germline, CDR1 MNHEY and CDR2 SMNVEV (reference sequence).

This chain uses TRBV19 with TRBJ1-1, with 10 nucleotides matching TRBD1. J lost 1 base, V lost 7 bases, and 6 bases had no gene match. This CDR3 has 15 residues. CDR1 LNHDA and CDR2 SQIVND come from the germline V gene (reference sequence). CDR3 DNA sequence: TGTGCCAGTACCATAGGGGACAGGGGGAACACTGAAGCTTTCTTT. It codes for CASTIGDRGNTEAFF.

The J gene is TRBJ1-2, the V gene TRBV11-2; possibly TRBD1 for D (5 bases). Trimming removed 3 bases at V and 7 bases at J, with 15 bases between. The CDR3 totals 14 residues. Germline CDR1 reads SGHAT; CDR2 reads FQNNGV. The CDR3 nucleotides read TGTGCCAGCAGCTTCGGCACTCAGGGCAGTGGCTACACCTTC. Its protein product is CASSFGTQGSGYTF. The full variable domain, completed using reference TRBV11-2 and TRBJ1-2, is EAGVAQSPRYKIIEKRQSVAFWCNPISGHATLYWYQQILGQGPKLLIQFQNNGVVDDSQLPKDRFSAERLKGVDSTLKIQPAKLEDSAVYLCASSFGTQGSGYTFGSGTRLTVV.